Only one count was recorded for the clone carrying this T cell receptor (beta chain). Its specificity is unknown. This entry belongs to a study of cytomegalovirus exposure and HLA in healthy donors. Germline CDR1 reads MNHEY; CDR2 reads SMNVEV (reference sequence). J gave up 9 bases and V 3 bases, and 7 bases lay outside the gene matches. The CDR3 covers 15 residues. PCR primers comprised 60 Vbeta and 13 Jbeta primers. Method: immunoSEQ multiplex PCR; TCRdb's copy keeps in-frame clones and lacks some. The repertoire holds around 150,000 clones, with 75% to 85% as singletons. General study results and limits: V- and J-gene trimming in TCR beta was tied to a missense DCLRE1C variant by an analysis performed later. In a later analysis, at a false discovery rate of 0.05, over 15,000 TCR beta sequences matched HLA alleles. Previous analysis showed most TCR beta V segments were productive about 87% or about 30% of the time. The authors later found TCR association rates varying by HLA locus, with DRB1 most and HLA-C fewest.

The material sequenced was PBMCs. This sequence was found in a man between 25 and 39 years old in good health and CMV-seronegative. The chain carries TRBV27 and TRBJ1-6; TRBD1 matches at 8 bases. In DNA, the CDR3 is TGTGCCAGCAGTTTCAGGACAGGGCAGGTTTCACCCCTCCACTTT. Protein sequence: CASSFRTGQVSPLHF.